This note documents a single T cell receptor (beta chain) sequence. These data come from a study of blood T cell repertoires in COVID-19. At the level of the study: There were acute and convalescent COVID-19 samples, and they came from the United States, Italy and Spain. From T cells, B-cell-depleted T cells, or PBMCs came the material, which was cDNA or gDNA.

Under the authors' procedure: Reference gene primers were amplified, and this amplification served to estimate nucleated cell counts. Using immunoSEQ multiplex PCR, the repertoire was profiled, and TCRdb retains in-frame clones only, with some absent. The V and J calls and clone size come from that table; D and trimming were worked out from the DNA. The sample gives roughly 66,000 clones, approximately 79% of which show up once; 5% to 7.5% is in the top ten. CDR3 length: 16 amino acids. V lost 3 bases to trimming and J lost 2 bases; unmatched junction nucleotides: 5. Germline V gives CDR1 SGHDN, CDR2 FVKESK.

Sequenced material: peripheral blood. The chain links TRBV14 to TRBJ2-3; TRBD2 matches 10 bases. The receptor's source is a man aged 55 to 69 with acute or convalescent COVID-19. CDR3 region: CASSQLGLAVTDTQYF. CDR3 bases: TGTGCCAGCAGCCAGTTAGGACTAGCGGTCACAGATACGCAGTATTTT.